The 17 T cell receptor beta chains below all came from one sample that was sequenced in a study of T cells in Graves' hyperthyroidism and ophthalmopathy. The TCR beta CDR3 regions underwent amplification using RNA transcripts as the source. Initially, a first-round RT-PCR of the TCR CDR3 employed the HTBI primer set. Via MiXCR, TCRdb re-called the multiplex PCR reads, giving one row per CDR3 protein. The sample has approximately 100,000 distinct CDR3 sequences; about half are singletons. Material: blood. The origin of the receptors is a man in his forties with Graves' hyperthyroidism.

This chain links TRBV3-1 with TRBJ2-3; possible D gene TRBD2, 5 bases. CDR1 and CDR2 (germline): LGHDT, YNNKEL (reference sequence). CDR3 length: 16 amino acids. V was cut by 1 base and J by 2 bases, with 13 bases left in between. CDR3 sequence: CASSQGPTGITDTQYF. Written as DNA, the CDR3 is TGTGCCAGCAGCCAAGGCCCAACGGGGATCACAGATACGCAGTATTTT.

This clonotype appeared many times. DNA for the CDR3: TGTGCCAGCAGCGTAGAGATCCCCCCCGGCCGCGCGGGGGACACAGATACGCAGTATTTT. Its translation: CASSVEIPPGRAGDTDTQYF. The chain couples TRBV9 to TRBJ2-3; 7 bases match TRBD2. The germline V gene encodes CDR1 SGDLS and CDR2 YYNGEE. V trimming: 0 bases; J trimming: 2 bases; junction bases outside the gene matches: 18. The CDR3 has 20 amino acids.

V gene TRBV2 combines with J gene TRBJ2-2; 7 nucleotides match TRBD1. Germline loops: CDR1 SNHLY, CDR2 FYNNEI. The CDR3 loop spans 13 amino acids. The V segment lost 6 bases and the J segment 7 bases; nucleotides outside the gene matches: 5. The CDR3 region has the DNA TGTGCCAGCAGGAGGGACAGAGGCGGGGAGCTGTTTTTT. Protein sequence: CASRRDRGGELFF.

There are many counts of this clonotype. V usage is TRBV4-3 and J usage is TRBJ2-1; D is ambiguous. The CDR3 loop spans 15 amino acids. Trimming stripped 3 bases from V and 3 bases from J, with 12 bases between. Germline CDR1 and CDR2: LGHNA and YSLEER. The CDR3 DNA is TGCGCCAGCAGCCAGGCCATTTATGGCTACAATGAGCAGTTCTTC. It specifies CASSQAIYGYNEQFF.

This chain joins TRBV7-3 and TRBJ2-5; D ambiguous. Germline lookup yields CDR1 SGHTA and CDR2 FQGTGA. The V end was cut by 4 bases, the J end by 5 bases, with 8 bases between. There are 12 residues in the CDR3. Here the CDR3 DNA reads TGTGCCAGCAGCTCCTTTTTGGAGACCCAGTACTTC. Translating it yields CASSSFLETQYF. The complete variable domain, with remaining parts taken from reference TRBV7-3 and TRBJ2-5, reads GAGVSQTPSNKVTEKGKYVELRCDPISGHTALYWYRQSLGQGPEFLIYFQGTGAADDSGLPNDRFFAVRPEGSVSTLKIQRTERGDSAVYLCASSSFLETQYFGPGTRLLVL.

This chain connects TRBV5-6 to TRBJ1-4, with D perhaps matching TRBD1 (6 bases). The CDR3 sequence is 14 residues long. Trimming left V 5 bases short and J 6 bases short, with 14 bases between. Germline CDR1 is SGHDT and CDR2 is YYEEEE. This chain's CDR3 is CASRGRGAYEKLFF. The CDR3 region has the DNA TGTGCCAGCAGAGGTCGGGGGGCGTATGAAAAACTGTTTTTT.

V and J are TRBV14 and TRBJ1-1, with D possibly TRBD1 on 6 matching bases. V lost 2 bases and J lost 0, with 13 bases in between. Germline-derived CDR1 and CDR2 are SGHDN and FVKESK. The CDR3 is 16 amino acids. The chain's CDR3 is CASSQQGFPLNTEAFF. In DNA form, the CDR3 reads TGTGCCAGCAGCCAACAGGGGTTCCCCTTGAACACTGAAGCTTTCTTT. Filled out from reference TRBV14 and TRBJ1-1, the complete variable domain reads EAGVTQFPSHSVIEKGQTVTLRCDPISGHDNLYWYRRVMGKEIKFLLHFVKESKQDESGMPNNRFLAERTGGTYSTLKVQPAELEDSGVYFCASSQQGFPLNTEAFFGQGTRLTVV.

This clonotype was recorded many times. The chain combines TRBV9 with TRBJ2-1, with D uncertain. Looked up from germline, CDR1 is SGDLS and CDR2 is YYNGEE. V was trimmed by 0 bases and J by 6 bases, leaving 7 bases between them. The CDR3 is made up of 13 amino acids. The CDR3 nucleotides are TGTGCCAGCAGCGTAGGGTACTTCAATGAGCAGTTCTTC. It is translated as CASSVGYFNEQFF. Looking up the rest from reference TRBV9 and TRBJ2-1 gives the full variable domain: DSGVTQTPKHLITATGQRVTLRCSPRSGDLSVYWYQQSLDQGLQFLIQYYNGEERAKGNILERFSAQQFPDLHSELNLSSLELGDSALYFCASSVGYFNEQFFGPGTRLTVL.

This clonotype came up many times. The V and J genes are TRBV20-1 and TRBJ2-3; the match to TRBD2 covers 9 bases. The CDR3 has 14 amino acids. J gave up 4 bases and V 3 bases, and 5 bases lay outside the gene matches. Germline V gene sequence: CDR1 DFQATT, CDR2 SNEGSKA (reference sequence). CDR3 amino acids: CSASGGGAPDTQYF. CDR3 bases: TGCAGTGCTAGTGGCGGGGGGGCCCCAGATACGCAGTATTTT.

The chain couples TRBV9 to TRBJ2-7, with 8 bases matching TRBD1. The CDR3 length is 14 residues. V trimming: 7 bases; J trimming: 0 bases; junction bases outside the gene matches: 6. Germline CDR1 is SGDLS and CDR2 is YYNGEE. CDR3 bases: TGTGCCAGCGGCGGACAGGGTAACTCCTACGAGCAGTACTTC. Its translation is CASGGQGNSYEQYF.

The chain links TRBV19 to TRBJ2-1, with a weak D call TRBD1 (6 bases). Germline V CDR1 and CDR2: LNHDA, SQIVND (reference sequence). With 6 bases removed from V and 7 bases from J, the gap between germline ends came to 16 bases. The CDR3 sequence is 14 residues long. The CDR3 DNA follows: TGTGCCAGTAGGGGGGCAGGGAAGGGAAATGAGCAGTTCTTC. This translates into CASRGAGKGNEQFF.

This clonotype has ten or more counts. The chain recombines TRBV20-1 with TRBJ2-5; TRBD2 agrees at 10 bases. V lost 2 bases and J lost 1; bases outside the gene matches: 7. Per the germline V gene, CDR1 is DFQATT and CDR2 is SNEGSKA (reference sequence). The CDR3 sequence is 16 residues long. CDR3 in DNA: TGCAGTGCTAGAAAGTCTAGCGGGAGCCTCCAAGAGACCCAGTACTTC. It codes for CSARKSSGSLQETQYF.

This clonotype was recorded at least ten times. This chain uses TRBV12-3 or TRBV12-4 with TRBJ1-2; maybe TRBD1 (6 bases). The CDR3 is 13 amino acids. The V end was cut by 6 bases, the J end by 6 bases, with 14 bases between. CDR3 in amino acids: CASSHRVTDGYTF. DNA for the CDR3: TGTGCCAGCAGCCACAGGGTAACGGATGGCTACACCTTC.

CDR3 residues: CASSLTPVRGETQYF. DNA of the CDR3: TGTGCCAGCAGCTTAACGCCGGTTAGAGGAGAGACCCAGTACTTC. V is TRBV7-3 and J is TRBJ2-5; D is unclear. The CDR3 length is 15 residues. V gave up 0 bases and J gave up 4 bases, with 12 bases separating them. The V gene's germline CDR1 is SGHTA and CDR2 FQGTGA. Together with reference TRBV7-3 and TRBJ2-5, the CDR3 gives the full variable domain: GAGVSQTPSNKVTEKGKYVELRCDPISGHTALYWYRQSLGQGPEFLIYFQGTGAADDSGLPNDRFFAVRPEGSVSTLKIQRTERGDSAVYLCASSLTPVRGETQYFGPGTRLLVL.

This clonotype was found many times. The J gene is TRBJ1-1, the V gene TRBV7-2, with D possibly matching TRBD1 (6 bases). V lost 7 bases and J 6 bases, leaving 15 bases between the germline ends. This CDR3 comprises 13 residues. Germline CDR1 and CDR2: SGHTA and FQGNSA. CDR3 region: CASTRRGGAEAFF. DNA of the CDR3: TGTGCCAGCACCCGGAGAGGGGGGGCTGAAGCTTTCTTT.

The chain recombines TRBV7-8 with TRBJ2-5, with TRBD2 identical over 7 bases. After removal of 4 bases from V and 2 bases from J, the junction contained 16 bases not matched to a gene. This CDR3 is 18 amino acids long. Germline V gives CDR1 SGHVS, CDR2 FQNEAQ. CDR3 in DNA: TGTGCCAGCAGCTGGCTAGCGGAGTTCCCCGGGGGACAAGAGACCCAGTACTTC. Translated, it gives CASSWLAEFPGGQETQYF.

The V gene is TRBV29-1, the J gene TRBJ2-3; D possibly corresponds to TRBD2 (5 bases). This CDR3 is 13 amino acids long. Germline CDR1 reads SQVTM; CDR2 reads ANQGSEA. Between the trimmed V and J ends, which lost 4 bases and 4 bases, there was a span of 12 bases. This CDR3 reads CSVVIGSPDTQYF. In DNA, the CDR3 is TGCAGCGTTGTTATAGGGAGTCCAGATACGCAGTATTTT.